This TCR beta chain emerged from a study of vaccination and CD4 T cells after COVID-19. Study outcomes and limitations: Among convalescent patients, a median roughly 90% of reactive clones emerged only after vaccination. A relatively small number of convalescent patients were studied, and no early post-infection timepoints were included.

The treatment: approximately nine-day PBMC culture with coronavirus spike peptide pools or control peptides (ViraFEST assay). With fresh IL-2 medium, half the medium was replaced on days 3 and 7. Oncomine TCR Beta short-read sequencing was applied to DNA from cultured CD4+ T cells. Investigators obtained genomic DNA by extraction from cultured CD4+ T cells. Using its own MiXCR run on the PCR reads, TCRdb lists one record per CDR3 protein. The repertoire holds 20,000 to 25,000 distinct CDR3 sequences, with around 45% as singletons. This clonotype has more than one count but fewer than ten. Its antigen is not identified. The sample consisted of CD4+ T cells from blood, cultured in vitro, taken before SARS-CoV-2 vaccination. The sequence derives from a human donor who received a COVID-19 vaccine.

The CDR3 DNA follows: TGTGCCAGCACCCAGGGGTACGAGCAGTACTTC. Amino acid sequence: CASTQGYEQYF. This chain joins TRBV6-1 and TRBJ2-7; D is perhaps TRBD1 (6 bases). Germline CDR1 reads MNHNS; CDR2 reads SASEGT. The CDR3 spans 11 residues. Trimming removed 7 bases at V and 4 bases at J, with 8 bases between.